In this sample, the clone carrying this TCR beta chain turned up once. The CDR3 is 16 amino acids. CDR1 SGHTS and CDR2 YDEGEE come from the germline V gene. The V gene lost 0 bases and the J gene lost 1 base, with 11 bases spanning the gap. This sample was taken from a study of cytomegalovirus exposure and HLA in healthy donors. PCR involved 60 Vbeta and 13 Jbeta primers. Clones were read by immunoSEQ multiplex PCR, and TCRdb kept only the in-frame ones, dropping some. Of roughly 180,000 clones listed, about four fifths are singletons. The sequence derives from a man under 40 in good health and CMV-seronegative. Sequenced sample: PBMCs. The chain uses TRBV5-8 and TRBJ1-5; unclear D gene. CDR3 sequence: CASSLVSHLSNQPQHF. The DNA for the CDR3 is TGTGCCAGCAGCTTGGTGAGTCACCTAAGCAATCAGCCCCAGCATTTT.